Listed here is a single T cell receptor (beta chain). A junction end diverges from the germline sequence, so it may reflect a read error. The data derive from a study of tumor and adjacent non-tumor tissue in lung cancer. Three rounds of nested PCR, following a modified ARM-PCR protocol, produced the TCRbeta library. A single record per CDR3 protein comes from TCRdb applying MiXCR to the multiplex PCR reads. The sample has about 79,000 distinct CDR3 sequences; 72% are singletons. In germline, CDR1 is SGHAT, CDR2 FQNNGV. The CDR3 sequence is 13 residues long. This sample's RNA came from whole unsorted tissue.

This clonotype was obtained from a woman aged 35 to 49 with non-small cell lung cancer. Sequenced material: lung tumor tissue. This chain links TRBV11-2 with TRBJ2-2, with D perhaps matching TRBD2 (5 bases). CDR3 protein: CAGSFSKTGELFF. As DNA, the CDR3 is TGTGCCGGCAGCTTTTCGAAGACCGGGGAGCTGTTCTTT. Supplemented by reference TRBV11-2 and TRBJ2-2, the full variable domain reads EAGVAQSPRYKIIEKRQSVAFWCNPISGHATLYWYQQILGQGPKLLIQFQNNGVVDDSQLPKDRFSAERLKGVDSTLKIQPAKLEDSAVYLCAGSFSKTGELFFGEGSRLTVL.